A single sample gave rise to the 11 T cell receptor beta chains below, sequenced in a study of STAT3 mutations in large granular lymphocyte leukemia. Whole-study findings and limits: Every T-LGLL patient had at least one immunodominant TCRbeta clonotype.

The protocol was immunoSEQ multiplex PCR, while the TCRdb copy is restricted to in-frame clones and leaves out a portion. The profile shows approximately 10,000 clones, 54% of them singletons. The antigens these receptors bind are not known. The material sequenced was peripheral blood mononuclear cells. These receptors were obtained from a boy aged 5 to 17 with T-cell large granular lymphocyte leukemia. Some clones in this sample may be carry-over from other donors' samples.

The chain recombines TRBV7-8 with TRBJ2-5; D uncertain. Per the germline V gene, CDR1 is SGHVS and CDR2 is FQNEAQ. V lost 0 bases and J lost 5, with 7 bases in between. The CDR3 has 13 residues. In nucleotides, the CDR3 is TGTGCCAGCAGCTTAGCCGTTAGGGAGACCCAGTACTTC. This codes for CASSLAVRETQYF.

The chain uses TRBV13 and TRBJ2-7; 9 nucleotides line up with TRBD2. This CDR3 spans 14 amino acids. The V segment lost 4 bases and the J segment 3 bases; nucleotides outside the gene matches: 4. Germline V gene lookup returns CDR1 PRHDT and CDR2 FYEKMQ (reference sequence). CDR3 amino acids: CASSSLAGRYEQYF. CDR3 nucleotides: TGTGCCAGCAGCTCCCTAGCGGGACGCTACGAGCAGTACTTC.

The rearrangement links TRBV5-1 to TRBJ2-7, with 10 positions matching TRBD2. There are 15 residues in the CDR3. Trimming took 4 bases from V and 0 from J; bases not matched to a gene: 4. CDR1 and CDR2 from the germline V gene are SGHRS and YFSETQ. DNA of the CDR3: TGCGCCAGCAGCCCCTGGACTAGCGGCTCCTACGAGCAGTACTTC. Amino acids: CASSPWTSGSYEQYF.

The rearrangement links TRBV30 to TRBJ1-1, with 7 positions matching TRBD1. Germline V gene data show CDR1 as GTSNPN and CDR2 as SVGIG (reference sequence). Germline trimming cut 2 bases from V and 10 bases from J; bases unmatched to any gene: 7. This CDR3 has 12 amino acids. CDR3 region: CAWSSRTGRAFF. The CDR3 bases are TGTGCCTGGAGTTCCCGGACAGGCCGAGCTTTCTTT. Complete variable domain (other parts from reference TRBV30 and TRBJ1-1): SQTIHQWPATLVQPVGSPLSLECTVEGTSNPNLYWYRQAAGRGLQLLFYSVGIGQISSEVPQNLSASRPQDRQFILSSKKLLLSDSGFYLCAWSSRTGRAFFGQGTRLTVV.

This clone was detected only a few times. This chain connects TRBV15 to TRBJ2-5, with a possible D match to TRBD1 (5 bases). Per the germline V gene, CDR1 is LNHNV and CDR2 is YYDKDF (reference sequence). V gave up 5 bases and J gave up 5 bases, with 15 bases separating them. There are 14 residues in the CDR3. CDR3 DNA sequence: TGTGCCACCAGCCACGTCAGGGAAGGGGAGACCCAGTACTTC. Translated, it gives CATSHVREGETQYF.

V gene TRBV20-1 combines with J gene TRBJ2-5; no reliable D call. CDR1 is DFQATT and CDR2 is SNEGSKA in the germline V gene (reference sequence). Trimming cost V 2 bases and J 5 bases, with 6 bases left between them. CDR3 length equals 11 residues. DNA of the CDR3: TGCAGTGCTAGATCCTCGGAGACCCAGTACTTC. Translating gives CSARSSETQYF.

The V and J genes are TRBV18 and TRBJ2-7; possibly TRBD1 for D (7 bases). Germline loops: CDR1 KGHSH, CDR2 LQKENI. The CDR3 sequence is 16 residues long. V lost 4 bases and J 1 base, leaving 17 bases between the germline ends. CDR3 in DNA: TGTGCCAGCTCACTAGGCTACGCGGGACAGTCCTACGAGCAGTACTTC. This encodes CASSLGYAGQSYEQYF.

The V and J genes are TRBV18 and TRBJ2-4, with D perhaps TRBD1 (6 bases). V was trimmed by 3 bases and J by 0 bases, leaving 15 bases between them. Germline V gene lookup returns CDR1 KGHSH and CDR2 LQKENI. The CDR3 runs 17 residues. The CDR3 nucleotides are TGTGCCAGCTCACCGGCCCCGACAGGACCAGCCAAAAACATTCAGTACTTC. It is translated as CASSPAPTGPAKNIQYF.

V gene TRBV7-9 combines with J gene TRBJ2-1; 7 bases are a match to TRBD1. Germline assignment: CDR1 SEHNR and CDR2 FQNEAQ (reference sequence). Trimming at V came to 5 bases and at J to 2 bases, leaving 6 bases not matched to a gene. The CDR3 is made up of 15 amino acids. In DNA, the CDR3 is TGTGCCAGCAGCCGCCGGGACAGAGCCTACAATGAGCAGTTCTTC. Translation: CASSRRDRAYNEQFF.

The sample holds a few counts of this clone. The CDR3, as DNA: TGTGCCTGGCGAGAGGACAGGGGGCGGGCTGGCTACACCTTC. It is translated as CAWREDRGRAGYTF. The chain carries TRBV30 and TRBJ1-2; TRBD1 agrees at 11 bases. J was trimmed by 7 bases and V by 5 bases; bases with no gene match: 9. Germline V CDR1 and CDR2: GTSNPN, SVGIG (reference sequence). This CDR3 spans 14 amino acids.

CDR3 in DNA: TGTGCCAGCTCACCGTGGGAGACCGGAACTGAAGCTTTCTTT. Translating it yields CASSPWETGTEAFF. This rearrangement joins TRBV18 to TRBJ1-1, with D hard to call. V lost 3 bases to trimming and J lost 5 bases, with 13 bases between them. Germline CDR1 and CDR2: KGHSH and LQKENI. CDR3 length equals 14 residues.